The rows below give T cell receptor beta chains drawn from one sample of a study of T cell responses to AZD1222 COVID-19 vaccine. Sequencing was performed with immunoSEQ multiplex PCR; in TCRdb, only in-frame clones are kept and a portion is missing. The repertoire holds 99,000 or so clones, with 70% to 90% as singletons. The specimen comprised peripheral blood, sampled on day 0 of AZD1222 vaccination. These receptor sequences come from an adult in good health. Each CDR3 is given with its conserved first and last residue. A D gene is named only where the DNA matches it firmly. Clone size appears in some rows only: once, few, many, or a class for an expanded clone.

D gene: TRBD1; V gene: TRBV4-3; J gene: TRBJ1-2; clone size: NA; CDR3 DNA: TGCGCCAGCAGCCAAACCTCAGGACAGGGGATCATCTATGGCTACACCTTC; CDR3 protein: CASSQTSGQGIIYGYTF
D gene: TRBD2; V gene: TRBV7-6; J gene: TRBJ2-1; clone size: NA; CDR3 DNA: TGTGCCAGCAGCTTCGGGAGGGGGGTTGGCGGAGTCAGCTCCTACAATGAGCAGTTCTTC; CDR3 protein: CASSFGRGVGGVSSYNEQFF
D gene: NA; V gene: TRBV30; J gene: TRBJ1-3; clone size: NA; CDR3 DNA: TGTGCCTGGAGTAGCGACACCCTAAGCTCTGGAAACACCATATATTTT; CDR3 protein: CAWSSDTLSSGNTIYF
D gene: NA; V gene: TRBV5-1; J gene: TRBJ1-6; clone size: NA; CDR3 DNA: TGTGCCAGCAGTCTTTCGGGACGTACCAATTCACCCCTCCACTTT; CDR3 protein: CASSLSGRTNSPLHF
D gene: NA; V gene: TRBV19; J gene: TRBJ1-5; clone size: NA; CDR3 DNA: TGTGCCAGTACCCCGACGGGGAATACGCCCCAGCATTTT; CDR3 protein: CASTPTGNTPQHF
D gene: TRBD2; V gene: TRBV5-1; J gene: TRBJ2-2; clone size: NA; CDR3 DNA: TGCGCCAGCAGCTTGGTGGGACTAAACACCGGGGAGCTGTTTTTT; CDR3 protein: CASSLVGLNTGELFF
D gene: NA; V gene: TRBV5-1; J gene: TRBJ1-6; clone size: NA; CDR3 DNA: TGTGCCAGCAGCCAAGAGGACGGAAATAATTCACCCCTCCACTTT; CDR3 protein: CASSQEDGNNSPLHF
D gene: NA; V gene: TRBV7-2; J gene: TRBJ2-1; clone size: NA; CDR3 DNA: TGTGCCAGCAGCTACTACAATGAGCAGTTCTTC; CDR3 protein: CASSYYNEQFF
D gene: NA; V gene: TRBV23-1; J gene: TRBJ1-1; clone size: NA; CDR3 DNA: TGCGCCAGCAGAAACACTGAAGCTTTCTTT; CDR3 protein: CASRNTEAFF
D gene: TRBD1; V gene: TRBV29-1; J gene: TRBJ1-2; clone size: NA; CDR3 DNA: TGCAGCGTTGAGAGTAGGCAGGGGGCCCCCGGCTATGGCTACACCTTC; CDR3 protein: CSVESRQGAPGYGYTF
D gene: NA; V gene: TRBV7-3; J gene: TRBJ2-1; clone size: NA; CDR3 DNA: TGTGCCAGCAGCTACGGACTCAACAATGAGCAGTTCTTC; CDR3 protein: CASSYGLNNEQFF
D gene: TRBD1; V gene: TRBV2; J gene: TRBJ1-2; clone size: once; CDR3 DNA: TGTGCCAGCAGCGGTAACGGGGACAGGGGGAGCTATGGCTACACCTTC; CDR3 protein: CASSGNGDRGSYGYTF
D gene: NA; V gene: TRBV19; J gene: TRBJ1-1; clone size: NA; CDR3 DNA: TGTGCCAGTAGCGCAGGGGTTTGGAACACTGAAGCTTTCTTT; CDR3 protein: CASSAGVWNTEAFF
D gene: NA; V gene: TRBV5-1; J gene: TRBJ1-6; clone size: NA; CDR3 DNA: TGTGCCAGCAGCTTATTAGGGGGGCCGGATTCACCCCTCCACTTT; CDR3 protein: CASSLLGGPDSPLHF
D gene: TRBD1; V gene: TRBV6-2/TRBV6-3; J gene: TRBJ2-1; clone size: NA; CDR3 DNA: TGTGCCAGCAGTACGGGACAGGGGGGGAATGAGCAGTTCTTC; CDR3 protein: CASSTGQGGNEQFF
D gene: NA; V gene: TRBV9; J gene: TRBJ2-3; clone size: NA; CDR3 DNA: TGTGCCAGCAGCCCTTTGGGAAGCGAGGCAGATACGCAGTATTTT; CDR3 protein: CASSPLGSEADTQYF
D gene: TRBD1; V gene: TRBV2; J gene: TRBJ1-2; clone size: NA; CDR3 DNA: TGTGCCAGCTGCCCGGGACAGGTTGTCTATGGCTACACCTTC; CDR3 protein: CASCPGQVVYGYTF
D gene: NA; V gene: TRBV5-1; J gene: TRBJ1-5; clone size: NA; CDR3 DNA: TGCGCCAGCAGTCCCGGGCCGGGGGGGAGGAATCAGCCCCAGCATTTT; CDR3 protein: CASSPGPGGRNQPQHF
D gene: TRBD1; V gene: TRBV5-5; J gene: TRBJ1-1; clone size: NA; CDR3 DNA: TGTGCCAGCAGCTTTCTTCCCAGGGGGGTGAACACTGAAGCTTTCTTT; CDR3 protein: CASSFLPRGVNTEAFF
D gene: TRBD1; V gene: TRBV11-3; J gene: TRBJ2-5; clone size: once; CDR3 DNA: TGTGCCAGCAGCTTAGCCACAGGGGGCGAAGAGACCCAGTACTTC; CDR3 protein: CASSLATGGEETQYF
D gene: NA; V gene: TRBV19; J gene: TRBJ1-1; clone size: NA; CDR3 DNA: TGTGCCAGTAGTCTTGGTAGGGCGGGAGGGACTGAAGCTTTCTTT; CDR3 protein: CASSLGRAGGTEAFF
D gene: TRBD1; V gene: TRBV5-1; J gene: TRBJ1-1; clone size: NA; CDR3 DNA: TGTGCCAGCAGCCTCCGGACAGGCACTGAAGCTTTCTTT; CDR3 protein: CASSLRTGTEAFF
D gene: NA; V gene: TRBV12-3/TRBV12-4; J gene: TRBJ1-2; clone size: NA; CDR3 DNA: TGTGCCAGCAGTTTCGATAGGGAGCATGGCTACACCTTC; CDR3 protein: CASSFDREHGYTF
D gene: NA; V gene: TRBV19; J gene: TRBJ1-1; clone size: NA; CDR3 DNA: TGTGCCAGTAGTATAGATTGGGACCCGAACACTGAAGCTTTCTTT; CDR3 protein: CASSIDWDPNTEAFF
D gene: NA; V gene: TRBV5-1; J gene: TRBJ2-1; clone size: NA; CDR3 DNA: TGCGCCAGCAGCTCCCCCGTGGGGAGGGGGTCCCTCTACAATGAGCAGTTCTTC; CDR3 protein: CASSSPVGRGSLYNEQFF
D gene: NA; V gene: TRBV15; J gene: TRBJ1-1; clone size: NA; CDR3 DNA: TGTGCCACCAGCAGGGAGGTCATGAACACTGAAGCTTTCTTT; CDR3 protein: CATSREVMNTEAFF
D gene: TRBD2; V gene: TRBV15; J gene: TRBJ2-5; clone size: once; CDR3 DNA: TGTGCCACCAGCACAGGACTAGCGGGGCGAGAGACCCAGTACTTC; CDR3 protein: CATSTGLAGRETQYF
D gene: NA; V gene: TRBV29-1; J gene: TRBJ1-2; clone size: NA; CDR3 DNA: TGCAGCGTTGAAGAGGGAGTAGGCGGCTACACCTTC; CDR3 protein: CSVEEGVGGYTF
D gene: NA; V gene: TRBV5-1; J gene: TRBJ1-2; clone size: NA; CDR3 DNA: TGCGCCAGCAGCTTTACCGCAGCTAACTATGGCTACACCTTC; CDR3 protein: CASSFTAANYGYTF
D gene: NA; V gene: TRBV27; J gene: TRBJ2-7; clone size: NA; CDR3 DNA: TGTGCCAGCAGTCCCGGAGGAGGATCCTACGAGCAGTACTTC; CDR3 protein: CASSPGGGSYEQYF
D gene: NA; V gene: TRBV7-9; J gene: TRBJ2-3; clone size: NA; CDR3 DNA: TGTGCCAGCAGTCGACTCTCCACAGATACGCAGTATTTT; CDR3 protein: CASSRLSTDTQYF
D gene: NA; V gene: TRBV11-3; J gene: TRBJ2-3; clone size: NA; CDR3 DNA: TGTGCCAGCAGCTCTGAGCGGAACACAGATACGCAGTATTTT; CDR3 protein: CASSSERNTDTQYF
D gene: NA; V gene: TRBV4-1; J gene: TRBJ2-5; clone size: NA; CDR3 DNA: TGCGCCAGCAGCCAAGATTCAACGGCGAAGACCCAGTACTTC; CDR3 protein: CASSQDSTAKTQYF
D gene: NA; V gene: TRBV24-1; J gene: TRBJ2-1; clone size: NA; CDR3 DNA: TGTGCCATTCGGAGCAGGGAATACAATGAGCAGTTCTTC; CDR3 protein: CAIRSREYNEQFF
D gene: NA; V gene: TRBV6-5; J gene: TRBJ1-2; clone size: NA; CDR3 DNA: TGTGCTGTCACGGGAGGGTATGGCTACACCTTC; CDR3 protein: CAVTGGYGYTF
D gene: NA; V gene: TRBV27; J gene: TRBJ1-4; clone size: NA; CDR3 DNA: TGTGCCAGCAGAACGCCTACAGATGGTAATGAAAAACTGTTTTTT; CDR3 protein: CASRTPTDGNEKLFF
D gene: NA; V gene: TRBV4-1; J gene: TRBJ1-1; clone size: NA; CDR3 DNA: TGCGCCAGCAGCCCGGGGCGGGTAACTGAAGCTTTCTTT; CDR3 protein: CASSPGRVTEAFF
D gene: NA; V gene: TRBV11-2; J gene: TRBJ2-2; clone size: few; CDR3 DNA: TGTGCCAGCAGCTTAGAGGGGAGAAACACCGGGGAGCTGTTTTTT; CDR3 protein: CASSLEGRNTGELFF
D gene: TRBD1; V gene: TRBV6-5; J gene: TRBJ1-3; clone size: NA; CDR3 DNA: TGTGCCAGCAGAGGACAGGGGGTCTCTGGAAACACCATATATTTT; CDR3 protein: CASRGQGVSGNTIYF
D gene: TRBD2; V gene: TRBV4-3; J gene: TRBJ2-2; clone size: once; CDR3 DNA: TGCGCCAGCAGCCAAGAAGCAGCGGGGGGCCTCACCGGGGAGCTGTTTTTT; CDR3 protein: CASSQEAAGGLTGELFF